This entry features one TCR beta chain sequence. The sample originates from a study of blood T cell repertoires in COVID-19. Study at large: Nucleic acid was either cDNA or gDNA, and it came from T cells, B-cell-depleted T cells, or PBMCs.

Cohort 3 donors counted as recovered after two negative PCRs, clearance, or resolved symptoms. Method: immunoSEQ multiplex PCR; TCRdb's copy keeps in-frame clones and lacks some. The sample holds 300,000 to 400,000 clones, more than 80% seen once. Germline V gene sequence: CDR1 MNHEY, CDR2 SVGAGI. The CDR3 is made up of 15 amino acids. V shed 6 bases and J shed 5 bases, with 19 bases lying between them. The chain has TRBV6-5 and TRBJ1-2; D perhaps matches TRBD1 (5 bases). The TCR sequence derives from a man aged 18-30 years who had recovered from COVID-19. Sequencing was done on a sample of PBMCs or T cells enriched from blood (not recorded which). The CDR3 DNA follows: TGTGCCAGCAGCCACCGGTCAGGGCAGCAGTATGGCTACACCTTC. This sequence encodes CASSHRSGQQYGYTF.